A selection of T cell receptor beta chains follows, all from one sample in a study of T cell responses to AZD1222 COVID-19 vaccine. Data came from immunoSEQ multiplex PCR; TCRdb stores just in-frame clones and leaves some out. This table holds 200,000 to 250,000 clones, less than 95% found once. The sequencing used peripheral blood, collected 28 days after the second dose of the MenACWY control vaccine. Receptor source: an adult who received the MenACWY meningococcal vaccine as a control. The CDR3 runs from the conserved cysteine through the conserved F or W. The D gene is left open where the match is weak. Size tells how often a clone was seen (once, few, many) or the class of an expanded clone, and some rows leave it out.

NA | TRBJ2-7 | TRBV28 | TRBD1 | CASSFGQVAYEQYF | TGTGCCAGCAGTTTTGGACAGGTGGCCTACGAGCAGTACTTC
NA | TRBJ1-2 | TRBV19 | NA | CASSIVDGNRDGYTF | TGTGCCAGTAGTATAGTTGACGGAAACAGGGATGGCTACACCTTC
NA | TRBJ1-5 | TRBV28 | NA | CASSLFARDQPQHF | TGTGCCAGCAGTTTATTCGCCAGGGACCAGCCCCAGCATTTT
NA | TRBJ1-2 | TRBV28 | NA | CASSYGNYGYTF | TGTGCCAGCAGTTACGGGAACTATGGCTACACCTTC
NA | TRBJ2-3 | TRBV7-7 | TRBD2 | CASSLERFGSSGGYRCTDTQYF | TGTGCCAGCAGCTTGGAAAGGTTTGGGTCTAGCGGGGGTTATCGGTGCACAGATACGCAGTATTTT
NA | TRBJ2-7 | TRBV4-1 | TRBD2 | CASSQLAGGTYEQYF | TGCGCCAGCAGCCAACTAGCGGGAGGGACCTACGAGCAGTACTTC
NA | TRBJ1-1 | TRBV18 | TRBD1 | CASSPSRGQGAWKAFF | TGTGCCAGCTCACCCTCCCGGGGACAGGGGGCATGGAAGGCTTTCTTT
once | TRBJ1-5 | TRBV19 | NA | CASSLFGVNQPQHF | TGTGCCAGTAGCCTCTTCGGGGTTAATCAGCCCCAGCATTTT
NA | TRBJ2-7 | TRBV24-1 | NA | CATSDSGSGYEQYF | TGTGCCACCAGTGATAGTGGCAGCGGCTACGAGCAGTACTTC
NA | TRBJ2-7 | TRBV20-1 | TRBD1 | CSASKGQATYEQYF | TGCAGTGCTAGTAAGGGACAGGCGACCTACGAGCAGTACTTC
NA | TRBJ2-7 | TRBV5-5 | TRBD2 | CASSSGDSYEQYF | TGTGCCAGCAGCAGCGGGGACTCCTACGAGCAGTACTTC
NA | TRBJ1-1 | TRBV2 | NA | CASSGLLSGTEAFF | TGTGCCAGCAGTGGTCTCCTGTCAGGGACTGAAGCTTTCTTT
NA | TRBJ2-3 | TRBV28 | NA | CASSNTDTQYF | TGTGCCAGCAGTAATACAGATACGCAGTATTTT
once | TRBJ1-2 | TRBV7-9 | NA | CASSRDLRGYTF | TGTGCCAGCAGCCGAGACTTGAGAGGCTACACCTTC
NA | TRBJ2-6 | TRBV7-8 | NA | CASSPQTGPTRRGANVLTF | TGTGCCAGCAGCCCTCAGACAGGACCCACGAGGCGAGGGGCCAACGTCCTGACTTTC
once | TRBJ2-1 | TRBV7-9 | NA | CASSLGPARRIPNEQFF | TGTGCCAGCAGCTTAGGCCCGGCCAGGCGAATACCCAATGAGCAGTTCTTC